Reported below is one T cell receptor (beta chain). Measured with immunoSEQ multiplex PCR; TCRdb has only the in-frame clones, and not every one. The data show a few hundred thousand clones, about 91% seen once. This sample is part of a study of blood T cell repertoires in COVID-19. Trimming took 8 bases from V and 2 from J, leaving 16 bases between them. CDR3 length: 15 residues. The germline CDR1 and CDR2 sequences are MDHEN and SYDVKM. Those enrolled, adults aged roughly 18 to 95 years, came from 20 to 25 US areas. The source material was PBMCs or T cells enriched from blood (not recorded which). The V gene is TRBV28, the J gene TRBJ1-5, with D possibly being TRBD1 (6 bases). This TCR was recovered from a woman between 45 and 60 years old with acute COVID-19. Here the CDR3 reads CASHWGGGGNQPQHF. DNA for the CDR3: TGTGCCAGCCACTGGGGAGGGGGAGGCAATCAGCCCCAGCATTTT.